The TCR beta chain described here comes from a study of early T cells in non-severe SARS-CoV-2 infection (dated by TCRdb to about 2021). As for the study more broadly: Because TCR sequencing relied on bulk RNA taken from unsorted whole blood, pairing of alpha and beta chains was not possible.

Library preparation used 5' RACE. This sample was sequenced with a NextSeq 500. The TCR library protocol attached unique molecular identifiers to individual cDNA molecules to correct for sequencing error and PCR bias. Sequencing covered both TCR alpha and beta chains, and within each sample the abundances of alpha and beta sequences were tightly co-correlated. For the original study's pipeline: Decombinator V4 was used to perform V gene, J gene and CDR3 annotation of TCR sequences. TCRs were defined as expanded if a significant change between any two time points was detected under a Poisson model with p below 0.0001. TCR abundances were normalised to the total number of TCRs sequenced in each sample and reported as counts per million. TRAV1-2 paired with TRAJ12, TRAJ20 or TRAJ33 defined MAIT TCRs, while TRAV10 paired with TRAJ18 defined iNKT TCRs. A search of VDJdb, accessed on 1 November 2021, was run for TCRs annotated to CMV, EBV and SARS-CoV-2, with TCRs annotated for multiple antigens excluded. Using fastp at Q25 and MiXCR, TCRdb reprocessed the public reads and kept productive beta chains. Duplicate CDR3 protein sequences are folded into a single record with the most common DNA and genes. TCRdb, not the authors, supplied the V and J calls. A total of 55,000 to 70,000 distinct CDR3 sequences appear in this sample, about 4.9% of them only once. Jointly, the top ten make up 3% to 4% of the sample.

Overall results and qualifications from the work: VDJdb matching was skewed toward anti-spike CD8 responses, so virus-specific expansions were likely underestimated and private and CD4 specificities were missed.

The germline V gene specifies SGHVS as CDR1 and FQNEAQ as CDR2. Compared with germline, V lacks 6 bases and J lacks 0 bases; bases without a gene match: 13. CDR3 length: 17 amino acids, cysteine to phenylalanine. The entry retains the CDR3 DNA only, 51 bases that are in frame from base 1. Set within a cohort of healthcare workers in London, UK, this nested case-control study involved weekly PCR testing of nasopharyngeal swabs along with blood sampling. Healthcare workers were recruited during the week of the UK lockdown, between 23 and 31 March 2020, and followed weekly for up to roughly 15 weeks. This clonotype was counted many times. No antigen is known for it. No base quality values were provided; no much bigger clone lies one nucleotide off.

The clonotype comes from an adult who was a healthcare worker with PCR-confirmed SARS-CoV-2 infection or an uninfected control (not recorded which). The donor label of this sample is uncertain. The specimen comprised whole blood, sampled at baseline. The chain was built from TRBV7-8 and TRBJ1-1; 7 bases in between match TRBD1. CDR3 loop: CASRQDRAPFMNTEAFF. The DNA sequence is TGTGCCAGCAGACAAGACAGGGCGCCATTCATGAACACTGAAGCTTTCTTT.